Listed here are 5 T cell receptor beta chains from one sample, sequenced in a study of cytomegalovirus exposure and HLA in healthy donors. A multiplex PCR was run with 60 Vbeta primers and 13 Jbeta primers. Assay used: immunoSEQ multiplex PCR; TCRdb lists only in-frame clones, some missing. Here the sample spans a few hundred thousand clones, 65% to 85% being singletons. The specimen sequenced was PBMCs. These receptors all come from a man aged 30 to 45 in good health and CMV-seronegative.

The J gene is TRBJ1-4, the V gene TRBV6-5, with D unclear. V lost 7 bases and J 5 bases, leaving 17 bases between the germline ends. Germline CDR1 reads MNHEY; CDR2 reads SVGAGI. The CDR3 is 15 residues long. Written as DNA, the CDR3 is TGTGCCAGCAAGGAGGATAGCCGACGGAATGAAAAACTGTTTTTT. It encodes CASKEDSRRNEKLFF.

In this sample, this clone turned up a few times. The chain combines TRBV5-1 with TRBJ2-5; TRBD2 matches at 8 bases. The germline V gene has CDR1 SGHRS and CDR2 YFSETQ. The CDR3 length is 15 residues. Trimming cost V 1 base and J 3 bases; bases outside gene matches: 5. The CDR3 nucleotides are TGCGCCAGCAGCTTGCGGGGGGGGACAAAAGAGACCCAGTACTTC. Encoded protein: CASSLRGGTKETQYF.

The chain links TRBV27 to TRBJ2-3; 8 bases align to TRBD2. Germline trimming cut 8 bases from V and 3 bases from J; bases unmatched to any gene: 4. The germline gives CDR1 MNHEY, CDR2 SMNVEV (reference sequence). This CDR3 comprises 13 residues. The CDR3 bases are TGTGCCAGCCGGGCTAGCGGGACAGATACGCAGTATTTT. It codes for CASRASGTDTQYF.

The CDR3 DNA follows: TGTGCCAGCAGAGAGGCTGGGGCCTACACTGAAGCTTTCTTT. Encoded protein: CASREAGAYTEAFF. The chain employs TRBV6-5 and TRBJ1-1; D is possibly TRBD1 (5 bases). Germline V CDR1 and CDR2: MNHEY, SVGAGI. There are 14 residues in the CDR3. Trimming left V 6 bases short and J 3 bases short, with 14 bases between.

The rearrangement links TRBV7-9 to TRBJ2-1, with a weak D call TRBD2 (6 bases). CDR3 length: 18 residues. V dropped 1 base and J dropped 1 base, with 17 bases sitting between them. CDR1 and CDR2 (germline): SEHNR, FQNEAQ (reference sequence). The CDR3 DNA follows: TGTGCCAGCAGCTTAGGGGTCGTAGCGGATGGGTCCTACAATGAGCAGTTCTTC. The encoded protein is CASSLGVVADGSYNEQFF.